Listed here are 32 T cell receptor beta chains from one sample, sequenced in a study of blood T cell repertoires in COVID-19. TCRdb keeps only in-frame clones here, not all; method: immunoSEQ multiplex PCR. The sample includes a few hundred thousand clones, 84% of them seen just once. Sequenced sample: peripheral blood. The receptors come from a woman in her 30s who had recovered from COVID-19.

The chain combines TRBV11-1 with TRBJ1-2; 7 bases align to TRBD1. V dropped 8 bases and J dropped 7; count of bases not matched to a gene: 13. The CDR3 covers 14 residues. Germline V gene sequence: CDR1 SGHAT, CDR2 FQDESV (reference sequence). CDR3 coding DNA: TGTGCCAGCGGAAGCGGCAGGGGGGAAGGTGGCTACACCTTC. Protein product: CASGSGRGEGGYTF.

The chain couples TRBV4-1 to TRBJ2-7; TRBD2 agrees at 8 bases. The germline V gene has CDR1 MGHRA and CDR2 YSYEKL. V trimming: 1 base; J trimming: 4 bases; junction bases outside the gene matches: 12. CDR3 length: 17 residues. This CDR3 reads CASSQVRPGGRWYEQYF. The DNA for the CDR3 is TGCGCCAGCAGCCAAGTCCGCCCGGGAGGGAGATGGTACGAGCAGTACTTC.

CDR3 residues: CASSLSQGAGLIGETQYF. The CDR3 nucleotides are TGTGCCAGCAGTTTGTCGCAGGGGGCTGGATTGATCGGGGAGACCCAGTACTTC. The chain has TRBV27 and TRBJ2-5; 8 bases are a match to TRBD1. The J segment lost 5 bases and the V segment lost 3 bases, leaving 17 bases of the junction unmatched. The CDR3 runs 18 residues. The germline CDR1 and CDR2 sequences are MNHEY and SMNVEV (reference sequence).

V gene TRBV7-3 combines with J gene TRBJ2-1; tentatively, D is TRBD2 (5 bases). The length of the CDR3 is 14 residues. The V gene's germline CDR1 is SGHTA and CDR2 FQGTGA. Trimming pared 4 bases from V and 9 bases from J, leaving 16 bases between. The CDR3 spells CASSSTLGIPEQFF. As DNA, the CDR3 is TGTGCCAGCAGCTCCACCCTCGGGATCCCTGAGCAGTTCTTC.

This chain links TRBV10-3 with TRBJ2-2, with 15 bases lining up with TRBD2. Trimming cost V 10 bases and J 6 bases; bases outside gene matches: 12. Germline V gene sequence: CDR1 ENHRY, CDR2 SYGVKD. This CDR3 has 17 residues. The CDR3 nucleotides are TGTGCCACCAGGAGGACTAGCGGGAGGGCCTCACCCGGGGAGCTGTTTTTT. It is translated as CATRRTSGRASPGELFF.

The chain carries TRBV11-2 and TRBJ1-1; 8 positions match TRBD1. Unmatched junction bases numbered 8, after V lost 6 bases and J lost 5 bases. The germline gives CDR1 SGHAT, CDR2 FQNNGV. This CDR3 is built from 14 residues. The CDR3 is CASRSGQGGTEAFF. The DNA for the CDR3 is TGTGCCAGCAGAAGCGGACAGGGTGGAACTGAAGCTTTCTTT.

V usage is TRBV12-3 or TRBV12-4 and J usage is TRBJ2-7; D not resolved. V dropped 8 bases and J dropped 3 bases, with 14 bases sitting between them. The CDR3 length is 13 residues. CDR3 nucleotides: TGTGCCAGCGCCTCAATCGAGATCTACGAGCAGTACTTC. Encoded protein: CASASIEIYEQYF.

The V gene is TRBV5-1, the J gene TRBJ2-5; D is perhaps TRBD1 (6 bases). The germline V and J ends were trimmed by 0 bases and 4 bases, with 13 bases remaining between them. Germline values: CDR1 SGHRS, CDR2 YFSETQ. The CDR3 is made up of 15 amino acids. The CDR3 protein is CASSLGTVTLETQYF. The CDR3 nucleotides read TGCGCCAGCAGCTTGGGGACAGTTACCCTAGAGACCCAGTACTTC.

J is TRBJ2-5 and V is TRBV5-4; TRBD1 aligns across 10 bases. The germline CDR1 and CDR2 sequences are SGHNT and YYREEE (reference sequence). The CDR3 loop spans 16 amino acids. V gave up 4 bases and J gave up 5 bases; unmatched junction bases: 11. CDR3 nucleotide sequence: TGTGCCAGCAGCGCCCGAGACAGGGGGCACCGGGAGACCCAGTACTTC. Amino acids: CASSARDRGHRETQYF.

The CDR3 DNA is TGTGCCAGCAGACCTAGACTAGCGGGAGCTATAGATACGCAGTATTTT. It yields the protein CASRPRLAGAIDTQYF. The chain uses TRBV28 and TRBJ2-3; 12 bases are shared with TRBD2. This CDR3 contains 16 residues. Germline loops: CDR1 MDHEN, CDR2 SYDVKM. After removal of 6 bases from V and 5 bases from J, the junction contained 9 bases not matched to a gene. Variable domain in full (rest from reference TRBV28 and TRBJ2-3): DVKVTQSSRYLVKRTGEKVFLECVQDMDHENMFWYRQDPGLGLRLIYFSYDVKMKEKGDIPEGYSVSREKKERFSLILESASTNQTSMYLCASRPRLAGAIDTQYFGPGTRLTVL.

The chain has TRBV5-1 and TRBJ1-1; D remains ambiguous. The CDR3 is 15 amino acids. Germline loops: CDR1 SGHRS, CDR2 YFSETQ. The V end was cut by 0 bases, the J end by 1 base, with 10 bases between. The CDR3, as DNA: TGCGCCAGCAGCTTGGCCGTGACAACGAACACTGAAGCTTTCTTT. This encodes CASSLAVTTNTEAFF.

The V gene is TRBV5-5, the J gene TRBJ2-1; 7 nucleotides align to TRBD1. Germline-derived CDR1 and CDR2 are SGHKS and YYEKEE (reference sequence). Losses at the gene ends were 4 bases for V and 2 bases for J; bases not matched to a gene: 6. CDR3 size: 15 residues. This chain's CDR3 is CASSRRDSTYNEQFF. Here the CDR3 DNA reads TGTGCCAGCAGCCGCCGGGACAGCACCTACAATGAGCAGTTCTTC.

CDR3 residues: CASSLVSSGIETQYF. CDR3 in DNA: TGCGCCAGCAGCTTGGTCTCTAGCGGGATAGAGACCCAGTACTTC. The V gene is TRBV5-1, the J gene TRBJ2-5; 9 nucleotides line up with TRBD2. Germline trimming cut 0 bases from V and 4 bases from J; bases unmatched to any gene: 4. Per the germline V gene, CDR1 is SGHRS and CDR2 is YFSETQ. CDR3 size: 15 residues.

The V and J genes are TRBV7-9 and TRBJ2-7; TRBD2 agrees at 9 bases. Germline-derived CDR1 and CDR2 are SEHNR and FQNEAQ (reference sequence). V shed 3 bases and J 1 base; nucleotides not matched to a gene: 1. The CDR3 extends over 14 amino acids. The CDR3 sequence is CASSLGLASYEQYF. In DNA form, the CDR3 reads TGTGCCAGCAGCTTGGGACTAGCTTCCTACGAGCAGTACTTC.

The rearrangement uses TRBV2 and TRBJ2-1; 8 positions match TRBD2. Germline CDR1 SNHLY, CDR2 FYNNEI. The CDR3 loop spans 15 amino acids. The V and J ends lost 2 bases and 9 bases, in that order; junction bases with no gene match: 9. This CDR3 is CASSEMLGRASEQFF. DNA of the CDR3: TGTGCCAGCAGTGAAATGCTCGGGAGGGCCAGTGAGCAGTTCTTC.

This sequence joins TRBV19 and TRBJ2-7; a possible D gene is TRBD1 (7 bases). This CDR3 contains 15 residues. Trimming stripped 3 bases from V and 3 bases from J, with 15 bases between. Germline V gives CDR1 LNHDA, CDR2 SQIVND (reference sequence). CDR3 sequence reads: CASSIRPGGNYEQYF. CDR3 DNA: TGTGCCAGTAGTATTCGGCCAGGGGGGAACTACGAGCAGTACTTC.

This chain links TRBV9 with TRBJ1-2; 12 bases fit TRBD1. The CDR3 covers 16 residues. CDR1 and CDR2 from the germline V gene are SGDLS and YYNGEE. Germline trimming cut 4 bases from V and 14 bases from J; bases unmatched to any gene: 18. The CDR3 nucleotides read TGTGCCAGCAGCCCCTTTAAAACCGGGACAGGGGGCGCAGGTACCTTC. Its translation: CASSPFKTGTGGAGTF.

The rearrangement uses TRBV4-1 and TRBJ1-5; D is undetermined. Trimming pared 0 bases from V and 2 bases from J, leaving 14 bases between. The CDR3 totals 17 residues. The germline V gene has CDR1 MGHRA and CDR2 YSYEKL. In DNA form, the CDR3 reads TGCGCCAGCAGCCAAGATTTCGTCGGGGTGGGCAATCAGCCCCAGCATTTT. It yields the protein CASSQDFVGVGNQPQHF.

The J gene is TRBJ2-7, the V gene TRBV28, with a possible D match to TRBD1 (6 bases). Per germline, CDR1 MDHEN and CDR2 SYDVKM. V was shortened by 10 bases and J by 3 bases, with 13 bases between the two germline ends. The CDR3 has 12 residues. The CDR3 region is CATTDSSYEQYF. The CDR3 DNA reads as TGTGCCACAACGGACAGCAGCTACGAGCAGTACTTC. The full variable domain, its missing parts supplied by reference TRBV28 and TRBJ2-7, is DVKVTQSSRYLVKRTGEKVFLECVQDMDHENMFWYRQDPGLGLRLIYFSYDVKMKEKGDIPEGYSVSREKKERFSLILESASTNQTSMYLCATTDSSYEQYFGPGTRLTVT.

The rearrangement joins TRBV28 to TRBJ2-3, with 12 nucleotides matching TRBD2. V shed 3 bases and J 4 bases; nucleotides not matched to a gene: 5. The CDR3 covers 16 residues. Germline lookup yields CDR1 MDHEN and CDR2 SYDVKM. This chain's CDR3 is CASSFPSGRAADTQYF. CDR3 coding DNA: TGTGCCAGCAGTTTTCCTAGCGGGAGGGCCGCAGATACGCAGTATTTT.

This chain links TRBV20-1 with TRBJ2-7; maybe TRBD1 (5 bases). This CDR3 comprises 14 residues. V was trimmed by 3 bases and J by 4 bases, leaving 16 bases between them. Germline CDR1 and CDR2: DFQATT and SNEGSKA (reference sequence). CDR3 loop: CSASPPQGGYEQYF. The CDR3 DNA sequence: TGCAGTGCTAGTCCCCCTCAGGGTGGGTACGAGCAGTACTTC.

The chain uses TRBV27 and TRBJ1-1, with a possible D match to TRBD1 (6 bases). V shed 3 bases and J shed 11 bases, with 16 bases lying between them. The CDR3 has 13 residues. The germline CDR1 and CDR2 sequences are MNHEY and SMNVEV (reference sequence). The CDR3 reads CASSFERGSLAFF. CDR3 nucleotides: TGTGCCAGCAGTTTTGAAAGGGGGTCCCTGGCTTTCTTT.

This rearrangement joins TRBV4-2 to TRBJ2-2; 8 bases match TRBD2. V shed 3 bases and J 7 bases; nucleotides not matched to a gene: 7. The CDR3 totals 15 residues. Per the germline V gene, CDR1 is LGHNA and CDR2 is YNFKEQ. The DNA for the CDR3 is TGTGCCAGCAGCCAGCAGCGGGAGTGGGTCGGGGAGCTGTTTTTT. Residues: CASSQQREWVGELFF.

The rearrangement joins TRBV28 to TRBJ2-7; 8 positions match TRBD1. V shed 6 bases and J 5 bases; nucleotides not matched to a gene: 12. Germline CDR1 reads MDHEN; CDR2 reads SYDVKM. There are 15 residues in the CDR3. In nucleotides, the CDR3 is TGTGCCAGCAGACGAACCCGGGACAGGTTACACGAGCAGTACTTC. Translation: CASRRTRDRLHEQYF.

The V gene is TRBV6-1, the J gene TRBJ2-5; a possible D gene is TRBD1 (5 bases). The ends were cut back, 1 base at V and 7 bases at J, with 25 bases in the middle. The length of the CDR3 is 18 residues. The germline CDR1 and CDR2 sequences are MNHNS and SASEGT. The CDR3 region has the DNA TGTGCCAGCAGTGAAGAACTCTCGCGGCAGGGCTTTGACGGGACCCAGTACTTC. This translates into CASSEELSRQGFDGTQYF.

CDR3 amino acids: CASSPPWDRGQPYF. CDR3 DNA sequence: TGTGCCAGCTCACCACCCTGGGACAGGGGACAGCCTTACTTC. This sequence joins TRBV18 and TRBJ2-5, with TRBD1 matching over 10 bases. J was trimmed by 14 bases and V by 0 bases; bases with no gene match: 9. The CDR3 covers 14 residues. Germline CDR1 and CDR2: KGHSH and LQKENI.

The chain's CDR3 is CASSYFTGDYGYTF. The CDR3 DNA is TGTGCCAGCAGTTATTTTACCGGGGACTATGGCTACACCTTC. The V call is TRBV6-2 or TRBV6-3, the J call TRBJ1-2; D gene unclear. V was clipped by 3 bases and J by 3 bases, with 11 bases between them. The CDR3 length is 14 residues. Per germline, CDR1 MNHEY and CDR2 SVGEGT.

The rearrangement uses TRBV27 and TRBJ2-7, with 7 bases matching TRBD2. Germline CDR1 and CDR2: MNHEY and SMNVEV (reference sequence). This CDR3 comprises 16 residues. The ends lost 4 bases at V and 0 bases at J; junction bases unmatched: 9. The CDR3 DNA is TGTGCCAGCAGTTCCATTCCTAGCGGAAACTCCTACGAGCAGTACTTC. Protein: CASSSIPSGNSYEQYF.

The chain has TRBV3-1 (or the pseudogene TRBV3-2) and TRBJ2-3, with 14 bases that match TRBD2. Trimming at V came to 0 bases and at J to 1 base, leaving 3 bases not matched to a gene. Germline CDR1 is LGHDT and CDR2 is YNNKEL (reference sequence). CDR3 length: 18 amino acids. The CDR3 reads CASSQEGLAGGGTDTQYF. The CDR3 DNA is TGTGCCAGCAGCCAAGAAGGACTAGCGGGAGGCGGCACAGATACGCAGTATTTT.

The J gene is TRBJ2-5, the V gene TRBV6-1; D perhaps matches TRBD1 (7 bases). The CDR3 is 15 residues long. V was trimmed by 3 bases and J by 4 bases, leaving 15 bases between them. Germline V gene sequence: CDR1 MNHNS, CDR2 SASEGT. DNA of the CDR3: TGTGCCAGCAGTGAGGAGGGGGCGTATACAGAGACCCAGTACTTC. Protein product: CASSEEGAYTETQYF.

This chain links TRBV5-1 with TRBJ2-7; 9 bases agree with TRBD1. With 2 bases clipped from V and 2 bases from J, the junction kept 5 bases outside the gene matches. There are 15 residues in the CDR3. The germline V gene encodes CDR1 SGHRS and CDR2 YFSETQ. In nucleotides, the CDR3 is TGCGCCAGCAGCTTTGGGGGACAGGGCGCCTACGAGCAGTACTTC. It translates to CASSFGGQGAYEQYF. Variable domain in full (rest from reference TRBV5-1 and TRBJ2-7): KAGVTQTPRYLIKTRGQQVTLSCSPISGHRSVSWYQQTPGQGLQFLFEYFSETQRNKGNFPGRFSGRQFSNSRSEMNVSTLELGDSALYLCASSFGGQGAYEQYFGPGTRLTVT.

This chain connects TRBV9 to TRBJ2-5; 10 nucleotides align to TRBD1. There are 16 residues in the CDR3. The germline CDR1 and CDR2 sequences are SGDLS and YYNGEE. With V trimmed by 0 bases and J by 5 bases, 7 bases remained unmatched. The CDR3 sequence is CASSVGGTGAGETQYF. The CDR3 coding sequence is TGTGCCAGCAGCGTAGGAGGGACAGGGGCCGGGGAGACCCAGTACTTC. Supplemented by reference TRBV9 and TRBJ2-5, the full variable domain reads DSGVTQTPKHLITATGQRVTLRCSPRSGDLSVYWYQQSLDQGLQFLIQYYNGEERAKGNILERFSAQQFPDLHSELNLSSLELGDSALYFCASSVGGTGAGETQYFGPGTRLLVL.